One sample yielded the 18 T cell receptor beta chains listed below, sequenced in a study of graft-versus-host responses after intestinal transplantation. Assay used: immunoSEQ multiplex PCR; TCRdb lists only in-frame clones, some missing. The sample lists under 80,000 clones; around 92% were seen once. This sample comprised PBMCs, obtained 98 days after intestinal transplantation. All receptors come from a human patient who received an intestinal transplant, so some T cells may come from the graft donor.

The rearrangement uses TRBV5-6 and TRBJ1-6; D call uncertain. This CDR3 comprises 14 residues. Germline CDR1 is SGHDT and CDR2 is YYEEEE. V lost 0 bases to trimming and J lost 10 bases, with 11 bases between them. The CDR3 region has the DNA TGTGCCAGCAGCTTGGCCGGGGTCGGGTCACCCCTCCACTTT. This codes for CASSLAGVGSPLHF.

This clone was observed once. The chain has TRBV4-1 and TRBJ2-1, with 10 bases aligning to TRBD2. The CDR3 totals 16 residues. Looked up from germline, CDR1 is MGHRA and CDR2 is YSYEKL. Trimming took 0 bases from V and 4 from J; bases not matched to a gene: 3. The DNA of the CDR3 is TGCGCCAGCAGCCAAGACAGGACTAGCGGATACAATGAGCAGTTCTTC. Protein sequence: CASSQDRTSGYNEQFF.

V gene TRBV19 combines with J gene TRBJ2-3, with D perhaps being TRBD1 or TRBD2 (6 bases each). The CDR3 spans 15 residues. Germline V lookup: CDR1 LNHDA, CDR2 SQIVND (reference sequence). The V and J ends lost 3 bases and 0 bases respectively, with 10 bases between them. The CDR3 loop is CASSMTGASTDTQYF. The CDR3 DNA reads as TGTGCCAGTAGTATGACGGGGGCTAGCACAGATACGCAGTATTTT.

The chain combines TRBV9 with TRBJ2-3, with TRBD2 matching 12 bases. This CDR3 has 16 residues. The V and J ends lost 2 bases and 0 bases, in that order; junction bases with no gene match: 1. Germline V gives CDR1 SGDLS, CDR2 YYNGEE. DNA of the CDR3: TGTGCCAGCAGCGTTCTAGCGGGGGGGAGCACAGATACGCAGTATTTT. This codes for CASSVLAGGSTDTQYF.

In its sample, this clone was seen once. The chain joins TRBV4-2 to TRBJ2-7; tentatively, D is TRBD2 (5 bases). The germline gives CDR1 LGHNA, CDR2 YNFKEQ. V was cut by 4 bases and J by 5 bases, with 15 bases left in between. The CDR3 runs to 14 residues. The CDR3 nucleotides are TGTGCCAGCAGCCCTCGTGGACTCGACGACGAGCAGTACTTC. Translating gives CASSPRGLDDEQYF.

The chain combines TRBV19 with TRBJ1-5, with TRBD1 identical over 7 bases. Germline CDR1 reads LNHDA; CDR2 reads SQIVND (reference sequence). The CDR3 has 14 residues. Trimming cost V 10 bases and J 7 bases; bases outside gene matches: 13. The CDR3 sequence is CATHSGLGGQPQHF. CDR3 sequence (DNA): TGTGCCACTCATTCAGGCTTAGGGGGCCAGCCCCAGCATTTT.

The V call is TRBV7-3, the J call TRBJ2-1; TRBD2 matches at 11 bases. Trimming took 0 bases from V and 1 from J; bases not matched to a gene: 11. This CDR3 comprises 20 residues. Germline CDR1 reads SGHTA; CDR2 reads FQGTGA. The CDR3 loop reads CASSLTPGLAVIVSYNEQFF. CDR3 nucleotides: TGTGCCAGCAGCTTAACCCCGGGACTAGCGGTGATTGTATCCTACAATGAGCAGTTCTTC.

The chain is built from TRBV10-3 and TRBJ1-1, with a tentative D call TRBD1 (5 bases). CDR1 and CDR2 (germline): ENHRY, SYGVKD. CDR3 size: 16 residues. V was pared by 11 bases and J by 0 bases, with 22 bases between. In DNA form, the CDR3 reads TGTGCCGCCAACTCTCTAAGCGGGGCCGTGAACACTGAAGCTTTCTTT. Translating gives CAANSLSGAVNTEAFF.

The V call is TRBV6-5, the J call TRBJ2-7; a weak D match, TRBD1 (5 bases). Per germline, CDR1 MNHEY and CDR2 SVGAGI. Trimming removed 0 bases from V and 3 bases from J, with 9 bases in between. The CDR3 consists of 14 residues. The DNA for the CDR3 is TGTGCCAGCAGTTACTCGGACACCCTCTACGAGCAGTACTTC. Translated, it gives CASSYSDTLYEQYF.

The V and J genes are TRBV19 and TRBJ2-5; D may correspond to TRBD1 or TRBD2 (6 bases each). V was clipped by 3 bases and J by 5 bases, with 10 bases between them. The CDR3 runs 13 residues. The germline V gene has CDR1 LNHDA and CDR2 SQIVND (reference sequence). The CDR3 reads CASSMRGGETQYF. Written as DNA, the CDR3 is TGTGCCAGTAGTATGAGAGGGGGGGAGACCCAGTACTTC.

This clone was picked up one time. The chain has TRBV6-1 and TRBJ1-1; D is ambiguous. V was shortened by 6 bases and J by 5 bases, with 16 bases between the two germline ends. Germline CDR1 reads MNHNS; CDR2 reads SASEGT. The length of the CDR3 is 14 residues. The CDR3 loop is CASRTGFSFTEAFF. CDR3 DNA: TGTGCCAGCAGGACGGGTTTTTCGTTTACTGAAGCTTTCTTT.

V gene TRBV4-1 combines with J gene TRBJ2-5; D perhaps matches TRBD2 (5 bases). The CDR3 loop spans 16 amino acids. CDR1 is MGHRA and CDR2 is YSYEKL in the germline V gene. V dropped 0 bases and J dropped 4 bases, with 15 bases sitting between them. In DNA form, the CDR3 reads TGCGCCAGCAGCCAAGATAGAGGGAGACACGGAGAGACCCAGTACTTC. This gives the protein CASSQDRGRHGETQYF.

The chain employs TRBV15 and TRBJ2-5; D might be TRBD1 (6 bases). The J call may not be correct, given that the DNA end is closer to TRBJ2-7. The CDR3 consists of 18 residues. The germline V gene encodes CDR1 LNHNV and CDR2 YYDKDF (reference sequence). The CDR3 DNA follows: TGTGCCACCAGCATCCTGCCCCCGTCCAGGGGCCTACGTTACGAGCAGTACTTC. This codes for CATSILPPSRGLRYEQYF.

DNA of the CDR3: TGTGCCACCAGCAGAGGGAACTATGGCTACACCTTC. Translation gives CATSRGNYGYTF. The rearrangement links TRBV15 to TRBJ1-2; D not certain. This CDR3 comprises 12 residues. V lost 1 base, J lost 2 bases, and 2 bases lay in between. CDR1 and CDR2 (germline): LNHNV, YYDKDF (reference sequence).

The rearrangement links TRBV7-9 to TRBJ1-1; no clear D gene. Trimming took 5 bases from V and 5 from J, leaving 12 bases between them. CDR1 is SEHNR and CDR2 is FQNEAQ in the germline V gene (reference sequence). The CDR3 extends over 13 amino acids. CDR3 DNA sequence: TGTGCCAGCAGCCCCCTTTTAGGGACTGAAGCTTTCTTT. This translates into CASSPLLGTEAFF.

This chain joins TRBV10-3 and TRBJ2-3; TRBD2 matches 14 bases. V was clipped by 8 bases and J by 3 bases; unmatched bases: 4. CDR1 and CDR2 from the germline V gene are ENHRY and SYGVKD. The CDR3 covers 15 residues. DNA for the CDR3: TGTGCCATCGGGGGGACTAGCGGGAGAACAGATACGCAGTATTTT. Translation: CAIGGTSGRTDTQYF.

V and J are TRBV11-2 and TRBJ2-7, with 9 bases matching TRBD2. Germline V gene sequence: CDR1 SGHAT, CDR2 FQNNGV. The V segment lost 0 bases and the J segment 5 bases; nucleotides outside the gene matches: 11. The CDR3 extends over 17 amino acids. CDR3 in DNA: TGTGCCAGCAGCTTAGATTCCTTTAGCGGGAGTCTCCACGAGCAGTACTTC. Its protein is CASSLDSFSGSLHEQYF.

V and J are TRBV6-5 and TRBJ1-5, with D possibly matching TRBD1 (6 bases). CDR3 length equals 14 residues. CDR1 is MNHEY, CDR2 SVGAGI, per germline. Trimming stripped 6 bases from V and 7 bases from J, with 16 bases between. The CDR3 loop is CASRPQLTGQPQHF. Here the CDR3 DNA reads TGTGCCAGCAGACCACAACTAACAGGGCAGCCCCAGCATTTT.